The text below deals with one TCR beta chain. As yet, its antigen is unknown. The CDR3 length is 14 residues. CDR1 and CDR2 from the germline V gene are SGHAT and FQNNGV. V lost 0 bases and J lost 2, with 7 bases in between. The sample is drawn from a study of persistence of HIV-infected CD4 T cells. General study points: TCRbeta richness was lower in CMV- and Gag-responding cells than in anti-CD3/anti-CD28-responding cells.

This was the immunoSEQ version 4 assay in survey mode. Generated by immunoSEQ multiplex PCR, the TCRdb table keeps only in-frame clones and is missing some. The table includes tens of thousands of clones, about four fifths detected once. Cells were stimulated with overlapping HIV-1 Gag 15-mer peptides. CD40L/CD69 double-negative CD45RO-high memory CD4+ T cells were collected. The TCR sequence derives from an adult man with HIV who was CMV-seropositive. Sequencing was performed on CD4+ T cells sorted from PBMCs after roughly 18-hour stimulation, taken from a patient who received antiretroviral therapy. The chain links TRBV11-2 to TRBJ1-1; no definite D call. CDR3 bases: TGTGCCAGCAGCTTAGACACTAGAAACACTGAAGCTTTCTTT. Its protein product is CASSLDTRNTEAFF.